Sequencing of this TCR beta chain was carried out in a study of healthy donors' naive CD4 and CD8 T cells. About the research overall: Donors came from three age groups: 20-25, 40-50 and 60-70 years. General study results and limits: A reported CD4+/CD8+ bias affected most V and J genes in naive cells.

To note about this clonotype: The antigen is undetermined.

CD4+CD8-CD45RO-CD45RA+ cells were naive CD4+; CD8+CD4-CD45RA+CD27bright cells were naive CD8+. Each TCR library used approximately 500 ng of total RNA and a linear amplification protocol. In the original analysis: From a handful of healthy donors, around 85,000 rearranged TCR alpha transcripts were sequenced. One entry per CDR3 protein results from TCRdb running MiXCR on the reads. TCRdb, not the authors, supplied the V and J calls. This table holds 150,000 to 200,000 distinct CDR3 sequences, 74% found once. The sequencing input was naive CD4+ and CD8+ T cells sorted from blood, pooled from several donors. The clonotype comes from a pool of human donors in good health; the sample pools cells from several healthy donors.

The CDR3 protein is CASSIGGSTDTQYF. The CDR3 nucleotides read TGTGCCAGTAGTATCGGGGGCAGCACAGATACGCAGTATTTT. The V call is TRBV19, the J call TRBJ2-3; either TRBD1 or TRBD2 may supply D (6 bases each). Trimming removed 3 bases at V and 0 bases at J, with 7 bases between. The CDR3 extends over 14 amino acids. The V gene's germline CDR1 is LNHDA and CDR2 SQIVND (reference sequence).